The 24 T cell receptor beta chains below come from one sample, sequenced in a study of cytomegalovirus exposure and HLA in healthy donors. Assay used: immunoSEQ multiplex PCR; TCRdb lists only in-frame clones, some missing. The sample carries about 64,000 clones, around 95% recorded once. Sequencing was performed on PBMCs. The receptor source for this set is a young woman in good health and CMV-seropositive.

This clone is a singleton in its sample. The V gene is TRBV11-2, the J gene TRBJ2-1; 8 positions agree with TRBD2. CDR1 SGHAT and CDR2 FQNNGV come from the germline V gene. With V trimmed by 1 base and J by 5 bases, 7 bases remained unmatched. This CDR3 is built from 16 residues. DNA for the CDR3: TGTGCCAGCAGCTTAGGCCTCGCGGGAGGCAACAATGAGCAGTTCTTC. Translation: CASSLGLAGGNNEQFF.

V usage is TRBV19 and J usage is TRBJ2-1, with a tentative D call TRBD2 (5 bases). The V end was cut by 4 bases, the J end by 4 bases, with 11 bases between. CDR3 size: 14 residues. CDR1 LNHDA and CDR2 SQIVND come from the germline V gene (reference sequence). The CDR3 protein is CASSRAGLYNEQFF. In nucleotides, the CDR3 is TGTGCCAGTAGTAGGGCGGGCCTGTACAATGAGCAGTTCTTC.

The chain carries TRBV19 and TRBJ2-5; TRBD1 aligns across 11 bases. Germline lookup yields CDR1 LNHDA and CDR2 SQIVND (reference sequence). There are 15 residues in the CDR3. V lost 8 bases, J lost 10 bases, and 15 bases stayed unmatched. The CDR3, as DNA: TGTGCCAGTCGAGGAGCTGGACAGGGGGCGAGGGACCAGTACTTC. This codes for CASRGAGQGARDQYF.

CDR3 protein: CASSQRDRTGELFF. CDR3 DNA sequence: TGTGCCAGCAGTCAGCGAGACAGGACCGGGGAGCTGTTTTTT. The chain has TRBV6-6 and TRBJ2-2; a possible D gene is TRBD1 (6 bases). Germline-derived CDR1 and CDR2 are MNHNY and SVGAGI (reference sequence). The CDR3 runs 14 residues. The V end was cut by 5 bases, the J end by 5 bases, with 12 bases between.

The chain combines TRBV2 with TRBJ2-1, with 7 nucleotides matching TRBD1. The CDR3 has 14 amino acids. Trimming took 4 bases from V and 6 from J; bases not matched to a gene: 6. CDR1 is SNHLY, CDR2 FYNNEI, per germline. The CDR3 nucleotides read TGTGCCAGCAGTGTCCCACAGGGGCGCAATGAGCAGTTCTTC. It yields the protein CASSVPQGRNEQFF.

This chain links TRBV10-1 with TRBJ2-1, with D possibly matching TRBD2 (6 bases). Germline lookup yields CDR1 WNHNN and CDR2 SYGVQD (reference sequence). V was trimmed by 6 bases and J by 8 bases, leaving 17 bases between them. This CDR3 is 14 amino acids long. The CDR3 region is CASSRDLSDHEQFF. The CDR3 region has the DNA TGCGCCAGCAGCCGGGACTTGAGTGATCATGAGCAGTTCTTC.

The chain uses TRBV5-4 and TRBJ1-2; D unclear. Trimming took 3 bases from V and 4 from J, leaving 10 bases between them. CDR3 length: 13 amino acids. CDR1 and CDR2 from the germline V gene are SGHNT and YYREEE (reference sequence). CDR3 protein: CASSSEGSYGYTF. The CDR3 DNA reads TGTGCCAGCAGCTCGGAGGGCAGCTATGGCTACACCTTC. Full variable domain (outside the CDR3, taken from reference TRBV5-4 and TRBJ1-2): ETGVTQSPTHLIKTRGQQVTLRCSSQSGHNTVSWYQQALGQGPQFIFQYYREEENGRGNFPPRFSGLQFPNYSSELNVNALELDDSALYLCASSSEGSYGYTFGSGTRLTVV.

The chain has TRBV27 and TRBJ2-1; maybe TRBD1 (5 bases). The CDR3 extends over 15 amino acids. The V end lost 6 bases, the J end lost 5 bases, and 17 bases lay between the germline ends. Germline lookup yields CDR1 MNHEY and CDR2 SMNVEV (reference sequence). The DNA of the CDR3 is TGTGCCAGCAGATTTAAAGGGGTCCCAAACAATGAGCAGTTCTTC. Translated: CASRFKGVPNNEQFF.

This chain links TRBV14 with TRBJ2-7; maybe TRBD1 (5 bases). Trimming pared 4 bases from V and 4 bases from J, leaving 8 bases between. CDR3 length: 12 amino acids. Germline-derived CDR1 and CDR2 are SGHDN and FVKESK. As DNA, the CDR3 is TGTGCCAGCAGCCTGCAGGGTTACGAGCAGTACTTC. Residues: CASSLQGYEQYF.

Written as DNA, the CDR3 is TGTGCCAGTCCGCCCGAGGGGGCAAATTCACCCCTCCACTTT. Residues: CASPPEGANSPLHF. This sequence joins TRBV2 and TRBJ1-6; TRBD1 matches at 7 bases. The V gene end was trimmed by 9 bases and the J gene end by 7 bases; junction bases not matched to a gene: 9. Germline V CDR1 and CDR2: SNHLY, FYNNEI. This CDR3 region has 14 residues.

CDR3 protein: CASDPGTVTEAFF. The CDR3 nucleotides read TGTGCCAGTGATCCAGGGACTGTGACTGAAGCTTTCTTT. V is TRBV19 and J is TRBJ1-1, with a weak D call TRBD1 (5 bases). The CDR3 is made up of 13 amino acids. CDR1 is LNHDA, CDR2 SQIVND, per germline (reference sequence). V was shortened by 8 bases and J by 5 bases, with 15 bases between the two germline ends.

V usage is TRBV7-9 and J usage is TRBJ2-2, with TRBD1 as a possible D gene (6 bases). Germline V lookup: CDR1 SEHNR, CDR2 FQNEAQ (reference sequence). CDR3 length: 13 residues. With 7 bases removed from V and 7 bases from J, the gap between germline ends came to 13 bases. CDR3 nucleotides: TGTGCCAGCAACACACAGGGCCACGGGGAGCTGTTTTTT. Encoded protein: CASNTQGHGELFF.

V is TRBV6-5 and J is TRBJ2-7; 7 positions agree with TRBD2. V lost 8 bases to trimming and J lost 3 bases; unmatched junction nucleotides: 7. Per the germline V gene, CDR1 is MNHEY and CDR2 is SVGAGI. This CDR3 has 13 amino acids. This CDR3 is CASGLAAIYEQYF. CDR3 coding DNA: TGTGCCAGCGGGCTAGCGGCAATCTACGAGCAGTACTTC.

This chain joins TRBV19 and TRBJ2-3; D is possibly TRBD1 (5 bases). The CDR3 length is 15 residues. With 2 bases removed from V and 0 bases from J, the gap between germline ends came to 9 bases. Germline CDR1 LNHDA, CDR2 SQIVND (reference sequence). The CDR3 here is CASSIWGGSTDTQYF. The DNA for the CDR3 is TGTGCCAGTAGTATATGGGGCGGTAGCACAGATACGCAGTATTTT. The full variable domain, with the rest looked up from reference TRBV19 and TRBJ2-3, is DGGITQSPKYLFRKEGQNVTLSCEQNLNHDAMYWYRQDPGQGLRLIYYSQIVNDFQKGDIAEGYSVSREKKESFPLTVTSAQKNPTAFYLCASSIWGGSTDTQYFGPGTRLTVL.

The genes are TRBV9 and TRBJ1-1; weak D call: TRBD1 (5 bases). CDR3 length: 16 amino acids. Trimming left V 3 bases short and J 0 bases short, with 15 bases between. CDR1 and CDR2 from the germline V gene are SGDLS and YYNGEE. The CDR3 is CASSATMGQMNTEAFF. The CDR3, as DNA: TGTGCCAGCAGCGCCACCATGGGGCAGATGAACACTGAAGCTTTCTTT. Together with reference TRBV9 and TRBJ1-1, the CDR3 gives the full variable domain: DSGVTQTPKHLITATGQRVTLRCSPRSGDLSVYWYQQSLDQGLQFLIQYYNGEERAKGNILERFSAQQFPDLHSELNLSSLELGDSALYFCASSATMGQMNTEAFFGQGTRLTVV.

The chain combines TRBV30 with TRBJ2-2; D remains unclear. V was clipped by 3 bases and J by 0 bases, with 11 bases between them. Germline CDR1 GTSNPN, CDR2 SVGIG (reference sequence). The CDR3 is 15 residues long. Here the CDR3 reads CAWRRGAANTGELFF. The CDR3 coding sequence is TGTGCCTGGAGACGAGGCGCAGCGAACACCGGGGAGCTGTTTTTT.

This clone has only one observation. The chain is built from TRBV2 and TRBJ2-7; TRBD1 aligns across 11 bases. The CDR3 is 13 amino acids. Per the germline V gene, CDR1 is SNHLY and CDR2 is FYNNEI. J gave up 5 bases and V 8 bases, and 5 bases lay outside the gene matches. The chain's CDR3 is CASYRDRGDEQYF. The CDR3 DNA reads TGTGCCAGCTACCGGGACAGGGGGGACGAGCAGTACTTC.

The chain links TRBV5-1 to TRBJ2-7, with TRBD2 matching over 11 bases. The CDR3 totals 15 residues. Per the germline V gene, CDR1 is SGHRS and CDR2 is YFSETQ. J gave up 6 bases and V 4 bases, and 9 bases lay outside the gene matches. The CDR3: CASSLTSGTPIEQYF. The DNA of the CDR3 is TGCGCCAGCAGCCTGACTAGCGGGACCCCCATCGAGCAGTACTTC. Complete variable domain (other parts from reference TRBV5-1 and TRBJ2-7): KAGVTQTPRYLIKTRGQQVTLSCSPISGHRSVSWYQQTPGQGLQFLFEYFSETQRNKGNFPGRFSGRQFSNSRSEMNVSTLELGDSALYLCASSLTSGTPIEQYFGPGTRLTVT.

The V call is TRBV18, the J call TRBJ1-1; 9 nucleotides line up with TRBD1. The CDR3 has 15 residues. From germline, CDR1 is KGHSH and CDR2 LQKENI. V trimming: 6 bases; J trimming: 7 bases; junction bases outside the gene matches: 12. DNA for the CDR3: TGTGCCAGCTCCCCCCGGACAGGGGCTGAACTTGAAGCTTTCTTT. Its translation: CASSPRTGAELEAFF.

The J gene is TRBJ2-3, the V gene TRBV9; TRBD1 agrees at 8 bases. The CDR3 is made up of 16 amino acids. J gave up 1 base and V 1 base, and 5 bases lay outside the gene matches. Germline CDR1 is SGDLS and CDR2 is YYNGEE. In DNA form, the CDR3 reads TGTGCCAGCAGCGTACAGGGGGCTGTAGGCACAGATACGCAGTATTTT. Encoded protein: CASSVQGAVGTDTQYF.

This clone was seen a single time. The V and J genes are TRBV4-3 and TRBJ1-4; 7 positions match TRBD1. Germline CDR1 is LGHNA and CDR2 is YSLEER. The CDR3 has 15 residues. V trimming: 2 bases; J trimming: 7 bases; junction bases outside the gene matches: 7. CDR3 nucleotide sequence: TGCGCCAGCAGCCAATTCCGAGGGGGCGGTGAAAAACTGTTTTTT. Translating it yields CASSQFRGGGEKLFF.

The chain uses TRBV4-3 and TRBJ2-2, with 8 bases that match TRBD1. The CDR3 length is 14 residues. The germline gives CDR1 LGHNA, CDR2 YSLEER. Unmatched junction bases numbered 3, after V lost 5 bases and J lost 4 bases. In nucleotides, the CDR3 is TGCGCCAGCAGCGCTGGACAGGGCACCGGGGAGCTGTTTTTT. As protein: CASSAGQGTGELFF.

This clone was observed a single time. The gene calls are TRBV28 and TRBJ2-7; the match to TRBD1 covers 7 bases. Germline V CDR1 and CDR2: MDHEN, SYDVKM. V lost 4 bases, J lost 4 bases, and 13 bases stayed unmatched. The CDR3 spans 16 residues. The chain's CDR3 is CASSSGQATQTYEQYF. DNA for the CDR3: TGTGCCAGCAGTTCAGGACAGGCCACCCAAACGTACGAGCAGTACTTC.

The count of this clone is one. V usage is TRBV27 and J usage is TRBJ1-4, with 9 bases lining up with TRBD1. V trimming: 5 bases; J trimming: 7 bases; junction bases outside the gene matches: 5. Germline CDR1 and CDR2: MNHEY and SMNVEV (reference sequence). The CDR3 totals 14 residues. The CDR3, as DNA: TGTGCCAGCAGTCCCCCGGGACAGGGTGAAAAACTGTTTTTT. Its protein is CASSPPGQGEKLFF.